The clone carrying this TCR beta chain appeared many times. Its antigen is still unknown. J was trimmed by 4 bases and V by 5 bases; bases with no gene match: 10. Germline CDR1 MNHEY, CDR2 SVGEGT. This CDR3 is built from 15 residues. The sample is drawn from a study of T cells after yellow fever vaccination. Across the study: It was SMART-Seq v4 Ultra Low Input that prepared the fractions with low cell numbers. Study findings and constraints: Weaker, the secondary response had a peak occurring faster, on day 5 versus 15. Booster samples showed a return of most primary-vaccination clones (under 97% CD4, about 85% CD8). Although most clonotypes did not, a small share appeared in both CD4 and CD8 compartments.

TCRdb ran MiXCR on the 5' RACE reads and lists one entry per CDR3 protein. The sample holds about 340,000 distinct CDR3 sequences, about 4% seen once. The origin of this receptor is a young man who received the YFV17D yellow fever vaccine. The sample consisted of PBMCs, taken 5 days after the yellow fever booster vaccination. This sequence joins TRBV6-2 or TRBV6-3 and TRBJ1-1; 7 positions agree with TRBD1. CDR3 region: CASSHTYRGRTEAFF. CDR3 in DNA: TGTGCCAGCAGTCATACTTACAGGGGCCGCACTGAAGCTTTCTTT.